This TCR beta chain was documented in a study of blood T cell repertoires in COVID-19. The participants were between about 18 and 90 years old and came from fewer than 25 US areas. Recovery meant two consecutive negative NP/OP PCR tests, professional clearance, or resolved symptoms. The table came from immunoSEQ multiplex PCR; TCRdb's copy has only in-frame clones and leaves some out. In the table there are 100,000 to 150,000 clones, approximately 86% of which are singletons. Germline V lookup: CDR1 SGHRS, CDR2 YFSETQ. Trimming at V came to 4 bases and at J to 4 bases, leaving 15 bases not matched to a gene. The CDR3 covers 18 residues. This clone was detected once.

V gene TRBV5-1 combines with J gene TRBJ2-3, with 10 bases matching TRBD1. The TCR was taken from a woman aged 50 to 65 who had recovered from COVID-19. Sequencing used PBMCs or T cells enriched from blood (not recorded which). In DNA form, the CDR3 reads TGCGCCAGCAGCGCCCTACCTCCGGGACAGGGGATCGCAGATACGCAGTATTTT. This codes for CASSALPPGQGIADTQYF.